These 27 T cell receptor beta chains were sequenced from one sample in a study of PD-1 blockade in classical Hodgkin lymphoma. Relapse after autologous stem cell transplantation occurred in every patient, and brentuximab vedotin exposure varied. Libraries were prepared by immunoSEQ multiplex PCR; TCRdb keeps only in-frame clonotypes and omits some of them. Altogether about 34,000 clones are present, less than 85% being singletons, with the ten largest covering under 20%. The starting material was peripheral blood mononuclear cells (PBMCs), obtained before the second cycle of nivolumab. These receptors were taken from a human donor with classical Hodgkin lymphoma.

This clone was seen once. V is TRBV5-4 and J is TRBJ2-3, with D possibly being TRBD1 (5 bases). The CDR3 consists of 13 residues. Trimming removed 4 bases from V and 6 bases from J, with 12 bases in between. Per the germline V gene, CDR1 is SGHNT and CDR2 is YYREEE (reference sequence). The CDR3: CASSPPRGDTQYF. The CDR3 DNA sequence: TGTGCCAGCAGCCCCCCAAGGGGCGATACGCAGTATTTT.

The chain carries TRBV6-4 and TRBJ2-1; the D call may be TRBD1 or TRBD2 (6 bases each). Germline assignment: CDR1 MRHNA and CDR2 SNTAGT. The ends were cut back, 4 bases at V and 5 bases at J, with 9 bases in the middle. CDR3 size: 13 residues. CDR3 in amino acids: CASSGGADNEQFF. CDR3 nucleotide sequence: TGTGCCAGCAGTGGGGGGGCCGACAATGAGCAGTTCTTC.

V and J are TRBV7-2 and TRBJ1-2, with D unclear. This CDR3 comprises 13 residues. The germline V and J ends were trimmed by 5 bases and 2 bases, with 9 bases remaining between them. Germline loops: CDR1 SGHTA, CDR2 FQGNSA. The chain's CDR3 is CASSPHPNYGYTF. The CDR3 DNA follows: TGTGCCAGCAGCCCACACCCGAACTATGGCTACACCTTC. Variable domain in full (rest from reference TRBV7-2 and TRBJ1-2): GAGVSQSPSNKVTEKGKDVELRCDPISGHTALYWYRQSLGQGLEFLIYFQGNSAPDKSGLPSDRFSAERTGGSVSTLTIQRTQQEDSAVYLCASSPHPNYGYTFGSGTRLTVV.

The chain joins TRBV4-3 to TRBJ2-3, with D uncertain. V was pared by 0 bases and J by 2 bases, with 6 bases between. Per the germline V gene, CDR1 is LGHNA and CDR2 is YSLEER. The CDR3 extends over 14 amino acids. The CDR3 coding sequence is TGCGCCAGCAGCCAAGACGTAAACACAGATACGCAGTATTTT. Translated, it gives CASSQDVNTDTQYF.

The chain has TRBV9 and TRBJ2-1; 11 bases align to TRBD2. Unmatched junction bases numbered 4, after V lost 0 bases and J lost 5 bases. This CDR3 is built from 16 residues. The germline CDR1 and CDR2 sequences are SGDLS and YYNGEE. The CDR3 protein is CASSVDLAGGNNEQFF. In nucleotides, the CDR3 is TGTGCCAGCAGCGTAGATCTAGCGGGGGGCAACAATGAGCAGTTCTTC. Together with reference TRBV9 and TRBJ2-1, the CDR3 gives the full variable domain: DSGVTQTPKHLITATGQRVTLRCSPRSGDLSVYWYQQSLDQGLQFLIQYYNGEERAKGNILERFSAQQFPDLHSELNLSSLELGDSALYFCASSVDLAGGNNEQFFGPGTRLTVL.

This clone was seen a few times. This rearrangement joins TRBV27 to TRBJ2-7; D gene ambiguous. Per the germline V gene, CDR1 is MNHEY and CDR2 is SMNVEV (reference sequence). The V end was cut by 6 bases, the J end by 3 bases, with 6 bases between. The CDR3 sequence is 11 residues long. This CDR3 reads CASSNFYEQYF. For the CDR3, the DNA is TGTGCCAGCAGCAATTTCTACGAGCAGTACTTC.

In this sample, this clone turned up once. CDR3 nucleotide sequence: TGCGCCAGCAGCCCGACAGGGTTGGACGAGCAGTACTTC. Its translation is CASSPTGLDEQYF. The V call is TRBV4-1, the J call TRBJ2-7; 7 nucleotides match TRBD1. The germline V gene has CDR1 MGHRA and CDR2 YSYEKL. V lost 4 bases to trimming and J lost 5 bases; unmatched junction nucleotides: 5. The CDR3 is 13 amino acids.

CDR3 bases: TGCGCCAGCAGCTTGGGGGGGATTCGGCACACCATATATTTT. It is translated as CASSLGGIRHTIYF. This rearrangement joins TRBV5-1 to TRBJ1-3, with TRBD1 as a possible D gene (5 bases). Germline CDR1 and CDR2: SGHRS and YFSETQ. Deletions cut 0 bases from V and 8 bases from J, with 12 bases between. This CDR3 has 14 residues.

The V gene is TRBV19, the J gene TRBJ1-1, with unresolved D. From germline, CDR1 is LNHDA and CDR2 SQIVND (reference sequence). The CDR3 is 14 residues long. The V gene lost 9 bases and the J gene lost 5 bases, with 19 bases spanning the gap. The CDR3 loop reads CASTLGVMGTEAFF. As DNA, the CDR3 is TGTGCCAGCACCCTCGGGGTCATGGGGACTGAAGCTTTCTTT.

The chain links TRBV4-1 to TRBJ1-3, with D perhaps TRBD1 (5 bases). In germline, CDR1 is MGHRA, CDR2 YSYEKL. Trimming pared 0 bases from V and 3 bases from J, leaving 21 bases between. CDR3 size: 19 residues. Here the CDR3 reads CASSQDGRGAATYGNTIYF. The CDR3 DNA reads TGCGCCAGCAGCCAAGATGGACGAGGGGCCGCGACCTATGGAAACACCATATATTTT.

CDR3 region: CASSSPASRGSYNEQFF. The CDR3 coding sequence is TGTGCCAGCAGCTCCCCCGCTTCACGTGGATCCTACAATGAGCAGTTCTTC. The chain joins TRBV7-9 to TRBJ2-1, with D uncertain. Germline CDR1 SEHNR, CDR2 FQNEAQ (reference sequence). CDR3 length: 17 amino acids. With 4 bases removed from V and 1 base from J, the gap between germline ends came to 17 bases.

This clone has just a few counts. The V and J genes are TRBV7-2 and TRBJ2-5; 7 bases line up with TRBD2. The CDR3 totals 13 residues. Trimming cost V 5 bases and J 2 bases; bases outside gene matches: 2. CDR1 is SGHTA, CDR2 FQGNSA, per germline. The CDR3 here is CASSLGRQETQYF. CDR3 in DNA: TGTGCCAGCAGCCTCGGGAGGCAAGAGACCCAGTACTTC.

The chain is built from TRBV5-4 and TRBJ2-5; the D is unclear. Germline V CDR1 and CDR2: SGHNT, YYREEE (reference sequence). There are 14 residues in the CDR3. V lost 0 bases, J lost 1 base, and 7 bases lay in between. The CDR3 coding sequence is TGTGCCAGCAGCTTGGTTGGGATCCAAGAGACCCAGTACTTC. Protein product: CASSLVGIQETQYF.

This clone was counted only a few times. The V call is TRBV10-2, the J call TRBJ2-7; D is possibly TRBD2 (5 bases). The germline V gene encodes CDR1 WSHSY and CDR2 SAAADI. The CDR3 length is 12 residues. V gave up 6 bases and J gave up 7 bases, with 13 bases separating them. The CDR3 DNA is TGCGCCAGCAGCCGAGGGCGTCGGGAGCAGTACTTC. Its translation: CASSRGRREQYF.

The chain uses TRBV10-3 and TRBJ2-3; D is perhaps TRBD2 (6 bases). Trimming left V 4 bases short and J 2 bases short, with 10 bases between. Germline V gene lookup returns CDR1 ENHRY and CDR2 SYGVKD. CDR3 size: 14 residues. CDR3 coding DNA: TGTGCCATCAGTGGCGGGACCGTCACAGATACGCAGTATTTT. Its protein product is CAISGGTVTDTQYF.

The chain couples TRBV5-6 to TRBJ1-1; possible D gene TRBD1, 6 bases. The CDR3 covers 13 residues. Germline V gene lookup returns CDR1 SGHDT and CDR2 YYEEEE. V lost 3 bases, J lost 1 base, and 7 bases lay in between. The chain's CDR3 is CASSWGQNTEAFF. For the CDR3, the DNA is TGTGCCAGCAGCTGGGGACAGAACACTGAAGCTTTCTTT.

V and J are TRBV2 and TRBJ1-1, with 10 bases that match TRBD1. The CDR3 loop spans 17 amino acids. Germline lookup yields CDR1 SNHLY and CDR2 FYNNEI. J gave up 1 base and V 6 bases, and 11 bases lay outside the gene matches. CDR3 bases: TGTGCCAGCAGCCCGGGACAGGGGAGGTCCCAGAACACTGAAGCTTTCTTT. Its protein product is CASSPGQGRSQNTEAFF.

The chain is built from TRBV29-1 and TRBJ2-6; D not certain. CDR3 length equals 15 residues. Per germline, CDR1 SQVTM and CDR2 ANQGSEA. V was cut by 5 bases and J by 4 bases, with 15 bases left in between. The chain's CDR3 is CSVYWLSQGANVLTF. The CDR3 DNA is TGCAGCGTTTATTGGCTCTCCCAAGGGGCCAACGTCCTGACTTTC.

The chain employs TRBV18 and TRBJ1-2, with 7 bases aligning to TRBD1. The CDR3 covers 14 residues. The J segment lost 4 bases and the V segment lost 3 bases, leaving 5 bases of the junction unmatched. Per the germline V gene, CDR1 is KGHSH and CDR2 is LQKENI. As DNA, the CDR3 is TGTGCCAGCTCACCCGAGACAGGGCCCTATGGCTACACCTTC. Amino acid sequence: CASSPETGPYGYTF.

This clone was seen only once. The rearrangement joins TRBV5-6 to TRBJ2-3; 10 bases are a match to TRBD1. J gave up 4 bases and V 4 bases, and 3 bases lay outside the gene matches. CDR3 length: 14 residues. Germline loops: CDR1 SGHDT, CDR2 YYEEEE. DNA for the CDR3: TGTGCCAGCAGCCTCGGACAGGGGGCAGATACGCAGTATTTT. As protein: CASSLGQGADTQYF.

The CDR3 nucleotides are TGCGCCAGCAGCTTGGTCCCGCGGCAGGGGGGTGAAAAACTGTTTTTT. Its protein product is CASSLVPRQGGEKLFF. The V and J genes are TRBV5-1 and TRBJ1-4; 7 bases are shared with TRBD1. This CDR3 comprises 16 residues. Germline loops: CDR1 SGHRS, CDR2 YFSETQ. V lost 0 bases to trimming and J lost 7 bases; unmatched junction nucleotides: 9.

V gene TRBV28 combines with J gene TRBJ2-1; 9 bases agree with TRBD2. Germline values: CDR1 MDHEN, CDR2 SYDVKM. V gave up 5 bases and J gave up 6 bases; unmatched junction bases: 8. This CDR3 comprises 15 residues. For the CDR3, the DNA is TGTGCCAGCAGTCGAGCGGGGGGCTCCCTCAATGAGCAGTTCTTC. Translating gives CASSRAGGSLNEQFF.

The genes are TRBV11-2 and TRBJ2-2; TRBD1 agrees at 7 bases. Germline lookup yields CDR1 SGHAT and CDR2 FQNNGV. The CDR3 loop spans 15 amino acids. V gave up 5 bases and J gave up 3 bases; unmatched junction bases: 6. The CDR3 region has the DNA TGTGCCAGCAGCCCCGAGACAGGGTACACCGGGGAGCTGTTTTTT. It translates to CASSPETGYTGELFF.

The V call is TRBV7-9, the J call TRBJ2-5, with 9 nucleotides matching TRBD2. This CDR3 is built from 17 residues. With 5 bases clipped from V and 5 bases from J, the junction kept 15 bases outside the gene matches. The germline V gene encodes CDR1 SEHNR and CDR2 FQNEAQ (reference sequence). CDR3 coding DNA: TGTGCCAGCAGCCCTCGGCGGGGGGGCCTAACGGGGGAGACCCAGTACTTC. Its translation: CASSPRRGGLTGETQYF.

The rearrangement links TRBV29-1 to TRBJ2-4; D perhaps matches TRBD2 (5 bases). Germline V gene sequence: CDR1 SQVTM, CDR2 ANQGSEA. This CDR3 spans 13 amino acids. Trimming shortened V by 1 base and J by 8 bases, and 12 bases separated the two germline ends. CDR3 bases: TGCAGCGTTGAAGCGGGGAAGAGGGACATTCAGTACTTC. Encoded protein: CSVEAGKRDIQYF.

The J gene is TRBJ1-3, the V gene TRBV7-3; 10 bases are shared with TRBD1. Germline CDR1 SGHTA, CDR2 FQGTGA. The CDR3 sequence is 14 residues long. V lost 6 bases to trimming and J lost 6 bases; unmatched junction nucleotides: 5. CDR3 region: CASSPGTGENTIYF. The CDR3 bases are TGTGCCAGCAGTCCCGGGACAGGGGAAAACACCATATATTTT.

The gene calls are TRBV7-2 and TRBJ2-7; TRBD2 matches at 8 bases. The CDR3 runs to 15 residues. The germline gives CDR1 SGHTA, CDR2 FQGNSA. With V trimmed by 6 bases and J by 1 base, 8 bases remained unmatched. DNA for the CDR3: TGTGCCAGCAGGCCTCAGCGGGGGTTATCCTACGAGCAGTACTTC. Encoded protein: CASRPQRGLSYEQYF.